Each of the 9 T cell receptor beta chains below was sequenced from the same sample in a study of CD8+ T cells in alopecia areata. Sequencing relied on a cDNA template that was reverse transcribed from extracted RNA. Generated by immunoSEQ multiplex PCR, the TCRdb table keeps only in-frame clones and is missing some. The repertoire holds 190,000 or so clones, with 58% as singletons. As for treatment: oral pan-JAK inhibitor, 5-10 mg twice daily. The source material was CD4+ T cells sorted from blood, sampled at week 24, from a patient treated with tofacitinib. These receptors all come from a human donor with alopecia areata.

The chain combines TRBV9 with TRBJ2-1, with no clear D. This CDR3 is built from 12 residues. CDR1 is SGDLS and CDR2 is YYNGEE in the germline V gene. V dropped 3 bases and J dropped 8 bases, with 9 bases sitting between them. This CDR3 is CASSGRDYEQFF. CDR3 nucleotides: TGTGCCAGCAGCGGAAGGGATTATGAGCAGTTCTTC.

The J gene is TRBJ1-2, the V gene TRBV2; D is possibly TRBD1 (5 bases). The CDR3 runs 13 residues. Germline lookup yields CDR1 SNHLY and CDR2 FYNNEI. With 6 bases removed from V and 3 bases from J, the gap between germline ends came to 11 bases. This CDR3 reads CASRWGEDYGYTF. DNA of the CDR3: TGTGCCAGCAGGTGGGGGGAAGACTATGGCTACACCTTC.

This sequence joins TRBV5-1 and TRBJ2-7, with TRBD1 matching 7 bases. The germline gives CDR1 SGHRS, CDR2 YFSETQ. The trim removed 3 bases at V and 0 bases at J, leaving 15 bases unmatched. CDR3 length: 18 amino acids. CDR3: CASSSARTGFFSSYEQYF. The CDR3 DNA is TGCGCCAGCAGCTCCGCGAGGACAGGATTTTTTAGCTCCTACGAGCAGTACTTC.

The chain has TRBV2 and TRBJ2-5; 11 bases are shared with TRBD2. With V trimmed by 3 bases and J by 5 bases, 5 bases remained unmatched. Germline CDR1 is SNHLY and CDR2 is FYNNEI. The CDR3 sequence is 15 residues long. The CDR3 nucleotides are TGTGCCAGCAGTGATAGCGGGAGGGCCGGGGAGACCCAGTACTTC. Amino acid sequence: CASSDSGRAGETQYF.

The chain carries TRBV7-2 and TRBJ2-3; no reliable D call. The V end lost 3 bases, the J end lost 0 bases, and 7 bases lay between the germline ends. Germline CDR1 reads SGHTA; CDR2 reads FQGNSA. The CDR3 length is 14 residues. In DNA form, the CDR3 reads TGTGCCAGCAGCTTTCATCCTAGCACAGATACGCAGTATTTT. Translated, it gives CASSFHPSTDTQYF.

The gene calls are TRBV7-9 and TRBJ2-7, with TRBD1 matching over 7 bases. From germline, CDR1 is SEHNR and CDR2 FQNEAQ (reference sequence). This CDR3 is 15 amino acids long. V shed 5 bases, J shed 2 bases, and the junction held 9 bases outside the gene matches. The CDR3 region has the DNA TGTGCCAGCAGCCTCCCCGGACAGGAGGCCTACGAGCAGTACTTC. It codes for CASSLPGQEAYEQYF.

V usage is TRBV5-4 and J usage is TRBJ1-2; D is unresolved. V shed 5 bases and J shed 5 bases, with 16 bases lying between them. Per germline, CDR1 SGHNT and CDR2 YYREEE (reference sequence). The CDR3 is made up of 14 amino acids. CDR3 residues: CASSSEGSAYGYTF. The CDR3 nucleotides are TGTGCCAGCAGTTCAGAAGGTTCAGCTTATGGCTACACCTTC.

V gene TRBV2 combines with J gene TRBJ2-7, with TRBD1 matching over 12 bases. Germline loops: CDR1 SNHLY, CDR2 FYNNEI. The ends lost 6 bases at V and 6 bases at J; junction bases unmatched: 3. The CDR3 covers 13 residues. This CDR3 reads CASSRDRGLEQYF. CDR3 in DNA: TGTGCCAGCAGCCGGGACAGGGGGCTCGAGCAGTACTTC.

This sequence joins TRBV6-5 and TRBJ1-1, with 7 nucleotides matching TRBD1. This CDR3 is built from 14 residues. Germline lookup yields CDR1 MNHEY and CDR2 SVGAGI. Trimming removed 4 bases from V and 6 bases from J; junction bases left unmatched: 8. CDR3 in DNA: TGTGCCAGCAGTTCCCGACAGGGAGTCTCTGAAGCTTTCTTT. Protein sequence: CASSSRQGVSEAFF.